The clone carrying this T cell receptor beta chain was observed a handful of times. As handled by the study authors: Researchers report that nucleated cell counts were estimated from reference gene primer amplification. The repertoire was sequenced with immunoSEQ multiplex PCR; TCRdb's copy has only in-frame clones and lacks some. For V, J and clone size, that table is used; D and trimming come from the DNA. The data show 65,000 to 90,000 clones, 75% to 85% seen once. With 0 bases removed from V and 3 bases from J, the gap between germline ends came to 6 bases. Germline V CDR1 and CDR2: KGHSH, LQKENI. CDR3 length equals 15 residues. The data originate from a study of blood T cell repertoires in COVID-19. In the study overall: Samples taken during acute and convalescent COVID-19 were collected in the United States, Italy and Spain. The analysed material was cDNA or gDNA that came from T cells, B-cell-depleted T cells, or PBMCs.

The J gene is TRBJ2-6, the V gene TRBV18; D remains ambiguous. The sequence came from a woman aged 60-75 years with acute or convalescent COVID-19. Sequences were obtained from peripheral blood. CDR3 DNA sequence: TGTGCCAGCTCACCACCGTCAGGTGGGGCCAACGTCCTGACTTTC. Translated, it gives CASSPPSGGANVLTF.